This entry lists 31 T cell receptor beta chains sequenced from one sample in a study of cytomegalovirus exposure and HLA in healthy donors. The PCR had 60 Vbeta and 13 Jbeta primers. Libraries were prepared by immunoSEQ multiplex PCR; TCRdb keeps only in-frame clonotypes and omits some of them. Found here are under 200,000 clones, approximately 81% of them singletons; the top ten hold under 0.4%. The sequencing input was PBMCs. The receptors were gathered from a boy aged 2-9 years in good health and CMV-seronegative.

The gene calls are TRBV19 and TRBJ1-5, with 7 positions matching TRBD1. V lost 4 bases and J lost 1; bases outside the gene matches: 7. The CDR3 is 16 residues long. CDR1 LNHDA and CDR2 SQIVND come from the germline V gene (reference sequence). The CDR3 region has the DNA TGTGCCAGTAGTACCTACACAGGGGAAAGCAATCAGCCCCAGCATTTT. Encoded protein: CASSTYTGESNQPQHF.

The V call is TRBV30, the J call TRBJ1-5; 11 bases are a match to TRBD1. The germline gives CDR1 GTSNPN, CDR2 SVGIG (reference sequence). The CDR3 covers 13 residues. V lost 3 bases, J lost 7 bases, and 2 bases stayed unmatched. In nucleotides, the CDR3 is TGTGCCTGGAGGGACAGGGGGCAACAGCCCCAGCATTTT. Translated: CAWRDRGQQPQHF.

In this sample, this clone turned up a few times. V and J are TRBV5-4 and TRBJ2-5; maybe TRBD2 (6 bases). CDR3 length equals 16 residues. V lost 3 bases and J 3 bases, leaving 18 bases between the germline ends. Per the germline V gene, CDR1 is SGHNT and CDR2 is YYREEE (reference sequence). As DNA, the CDR3 is TGTGCCAGCAGCTCAGTACGGACGGGACTTGAAGAGACCCAGTACTTC. Its protein product is CASSSVRTGLEETQYF.

The chain couples TRBV5-4 to TRBJ2-1; the D gene is possibly TRBD2 (6 bases). Germline loops: CDR1 SGHNT, CDR2 YYREEE (reference sequence). The V end lost 4 bases, the J end lost 7 bases, and 21 bases lay between the germline ends. This CDR3 has 16 amino acids. This CDR3 reads CASSRPTSIEGNEQFF. In DNA form, the CDR3 reads TGTGCCAGCAGCCGGCCGACTAGTATCGAAGGGAATGAGCAGTTCTTC.

This chain joins TRBV29-1 and TRBJ1-1; D is uncertain. Trimming pared 8 bases from V and 4 bases from J, leaving 11 bases between. Germline V gene lookup returns CDR1 SQVTM and CDR2 ANQGSEA. The CDR3 covers 11 residues. Here the CDR3 DNA reads TGCAGCACTAGGGTGGGCACTGAAGCTTTCTTT. Translation gives CSTRVGTEAFF.

V gene TRBV19 combines with J gene TRBJ1-4; no clear D gene. From germline, CDR1 is LNHDA and CDR2 SQIVND (reference sequence). V dropped 5 bases and J dropped 7 bases, with 17 bases sitting between them. The CDR3 covers 15 residues. As DNA, the CDR3 is TGTGCCAGTAGTTTAAACTCAAACACGGGTGAAAAACTGTTTTTT. This sequence encodes CASSLNSNTGEKLFF.

A word on this clone: The same CDR3 also results from other DNA sequences found in this sample. This chain uses TRBV14 with TRBJ2-1; D is undetermined. The CDR3 loop spans 15 amino acids. V gave up 1 base and J gave up 0 bases, with 7 bases separating them. The germline gives CDR1 SGHDN, CDR2 FVKESK. The CDR3 sequence: CASSQGVSSYNEQFF. The DNA for the CDR3 is TGTGCCAGCAGCCAAGGCGTAAGCTCCTACAATGAGCAGTTCTTC. Variable domain in full (rest from reference TRBV14 and TRBJ2-1): EAGVTQFPSHSVIEKGQTVTLRCDPISGHDNLYWYRRVMGKEIKFLLHFVKESKQDESGMPNNRFLAERTGGTYSTLKVQPAELEDSGVYFCASSQGVSSYNEQFFGPGTRLTVL.

The chain joins TRBV5-8 to TRBJ2-5; the match to TRBD2 covers 7 bases. CDR3 length equals 16 residues. Looked up from germline, CDR1 is SGHTS and CDR2 is YDEGEE. The J segment lost 0 bases and the V segment lost 0 bases, leaving 5 bases of the junction unmatched. CDR3 loop: CASSLGASGYQETQYF. CDR3 DNA sequence: TGTGCCAGCAGCTTGGGGGCTAGCGGCTACCAAGAGACCCAGTACTTC.

The J gene is TRBJ2-7, the V gene TRBV7-9, with a possible D match to TRBD1 (6 bases). The CDR3 spans 12 residues. With 4 bases removed from V and 5 bases from J, the gap between germline ends came to 9 bases. Germline values: CDR1 SEHNR, CDR2 FQNEAQ (reference sequence). CDR3 DNA: TGTGCCAGCAGCTCACAGGGCAACGAGCAGTACTTC. Translating it yields CASSSQGNEQYF.

The rearrangement joins TRBV7-9 to TRBJ2-7; 14 bases agree with TRBD2. The germline gives CDR1 SEHNR, CDR2 FQNEAQ (reference sequence). The V segment lost 5 bases and the J segment 6 bases; nucleotides outside the gene matches: 12. This CDR3 has 17 amino acids. The DNA of the CDR3 is TGTGCCAGCAGCCCGATCAGGGGACTAGCGGGAGCGGGCGAGCAGTACTTC. Translation: CASSPIRGLAGAGEQYF. The variable domain in full, completed from reference TRBV7-9 and TRBJ2-7, reads DTGVSQNPRHKITKRGQNVTFRCDPISEHNRLYWYRQTLGQGPEFLTYFQNEAQLEKSRLLSDRFSAERPKGSFSTLEIQRTEQGDSAMYLCASSPIRGLAGAGEQYFGPGTRLTVT.

The rearrangement links TRBV2 to TRBJ2-1; maybe TRBD2 (6 bases). The CDR3 runs to 16 residues. The V gene's germline CDR1 is SNHLY and CDR2 FYNNEI. Trimming took off 8 bases at V and 2 bases at J, with 19 bases between the two ends. The CDR3 reads CASRGFGSPAYNEQFF. The CDR3 DNA follows: TGTGCCAGCCGGGGGTTCGGGAGTCCGGCCTACAATGAGCAGTTCTTC.

On this clone itself: The same CDR3 can be traced to other DNA sequences in this sample. The rearrangement uses TRBV19 and TRBJ1-4, with a tentative D call TRBD1 (6 bases). Germline V gives CDR1 LNHDA, CDR2 SQIVND (reference sequence). There are 11 residues in the CDR3. V lost 6 bases, J lost 7 bases, and 6 bases lay in between. Written as DNA, the CDR3 is TGTGCCAGTAGACAGGGTGAAAAACTGTTTTTT. Translation gives CASRQGEKLFF.

The V call is TRBV4-1, the J call TRBJ2-3; D is ambiguous. The germline V gene encodes CDR1 MGHRA and CDR2 YSYEKL. This CDR3 has 16 residues. The ends were cut back, 4 bases at V and 0 bases at J, with 14 bases in the middle. The CDR3 here is CASSLIRGSSTDTQYF. CDR3 in DNA: TGCGCCAGCAGCCTTATCCGAGGTTCTAGCACAGATACGCAGTATTTT.

This clone has a single count. The chain couples TRBV6-6 to TRBJ2-5, with D possibly being TRBD1 (5 bases). The J call may be incorrect, as the DNA end agrees better with TRBJ2-7. Germline V gene sequence: CDR1 MNHNY, CDR2 SVGAGI (reference sequence). The CDR3 runs 14 residues. This chain's CDR3 is CASSIEGAPYEQYF. CDR3 DNA sequence: TGTGCCAGCAGTATCGAAGGGGCCCCCTACGAGCAGTACTTC.

This chain connects TRBV11-2 to TRBJ2-3; 12 nucleotides match TRBD2. The germline V gene encodes CDR1 SGHAT and CDR2 FQNNGV. V trimming: 4 bases; J trimming: 6 bases; junction bases outside the gene matches: 5. CDR3 size: 15 residues. The DNA for the CDR3 is TGTGCCAGCAGCTCTCTAGCGGGAGGGATCGATACGCAGTATTTT. Residues: CASSSLAGGIDTQYF.

This chain connects TRBV4-1 to TRBJ1-2; a possible D gene is TRBD1 (6 bases). This CDR3 is built from 14 residues. V gave up 4 bases and J gave up 0 bases, with 9 bases separating them. The germline CDR1 and CDR2 sequences are MGHRA and YSYEKL. CDR3 DNA sequence: TGCGCCAGCAGCCCTGGGACACCTAACTATGGCTACACCTTC. Residues: CASSPGTPNYGYTF.

The chain uses TRBV6-1 and TRBJ1-1, with TRBD1 matching over 8 bases. The ends lost 11 bases at V and 4 bases at J; junction bases unmatched: 9. Per the germline V gene, CDR1 is MNHNS and CDR2 is SASEGT. This CDR3 contains 13 residues. CDR3 nucleotides: TGTGCCTGTGCGACAGGGGAAGGCACTGAAGCTTTCTTT. Amino acids: CACATGEGTEAFF.

V is TRBV5-6 and J is TRBJ2-5, with a possible D match to TRBD1 (5 bases). The end of the DNA is better explained by TRBJ2-7, so the J call may be wrong. The CDR3 has 14 residues. Looked up from germline, CDR1 is SGHDT and CDR2 is YYEEEE. The CDR3, as DNA: TGTGCCAGCAGCTTTGCAGGGTCCTCCTACGAGCAGTACTTC. Its translation is CASSFAGSSYEQYF.

A single count supports this clone. The chain combines TRBV18 with TRBJ1-1; 8 bases line up with TRBD1. The V and J ends lost 3 bases and 1 base, in that order; junction bases with no gene match: 10. The CDR3 length is 17 residues. Germline V gene lookup returns CDR1 KGHSH and CDR2 LQKENI. CDR3 DNA sequence: TGTGCCAGCTCACCTCGAACAGGGGGAATCTGGAACACTGAAGCTTTCTTT. As protein: CASSPRTGGIWNTEAFF.

V gene TRBV7-9 combines with J gene TRBJ2-7; D is possibly TRBD2 (6 bases). The germline V and J ends were trimmed by 5 bases and 9 bases, with 14 bases remaining between them. Germline CDR1 SEHNR, CDR2 FQNEAQ (reference sequence). The CDR3 length is 12 residues. In nucleotides, the CDR3 is TGTGCCAGCAGCCGAGCGATCGGGAGGCAGTACTTC. Translated: CASSRAIGRQYF.

The chain is built from TRBV28 and TRBJ1-5; 7 bases map to TRBD1. The CDR3 is 15 amino acids. Germline lookup yields CDR1 MDHEN and CDR2 SYDVKM. The junction had 5 bases not matched to a gene; V was cut back by 6 bases and J by 0 bases. CDR3 loop: CASSPQGDSNQPQHF. The CDR3, as DNA: TGTGCCAGCAGCCCCCAGGGGGATAGCAATCAGCCCCAGCATTTT.

The rearrangement uses TRBV5-1 and TRBJ2-1; TRBD2 matches at 10 bases. The CDR3 runs 18 residues. V was clipped by 4 bases and J by 8 bases; unmatched bases: 18. CDR1 SGHRS and CDR2 YFSETQ come from the germline V gene. The CDR3 loop is CASSLGLAARGIGDEQFF. In DNA form, the CDR3 reads TGCGCCAGCAGCCTCGGACTAGCGGCCCGGGGAATAGGGGATGAGCAGTTCTTC.

This clone was detected a few times. The rearrangement joins TRBV5-1 to TRBJ1-4, with 7 nucleotides matching TRBD1. Germline lookup yields CDR1 SGHRS and CDR2 YFSETQ. This CDR3 contains 15 residues. V shed 3 bases, J shed 5 bases, and the junction held 7 bases outside the gene matches. As DNA, the CDR3 is TGCGCCAGCAGCTCAGCCCCGACAGGGAATGAAAAACTGTTTTTT. As protein: CASSSAPTGNEKLFF.

The genes are TRBV6-1 and TRBJ2-1; D not certain. Germline V CDR1 and CDR2: MNHNS, SASEGT. CDR3 length: 12 residues. Trimming left V 5 bases short and J 4 bases short, with 6 bases between. The CDR3 is CASSLSYNEQFF. The CDR3 DNA sequence: TGTGCCAGCAGTTTATCGTACAATGAGCAGTTCTTC.

This clone was seen more than once but under ten times. V is TRBV10-2 and J is TRBJ2-2; 9 bases are shared with TRBD1. After removal of 6 bases from V and 1 base from J, the junction contained 6 bases not matched to a gene. CDR1 and CDR2 (germline): WSHSY, SAAADI. The CDR3 sequence is 16 residues long. The CDR3 loop is CASRPGTGMNTGELFF. The CDR3, as DNA: TGCGCCAGCAGACCCGGGACAGGGATGAACACCGGGGAGCTGTTTTTT.

The chain is built from TRBV18 and TRBJ2-1; 9 bases fit TRBD2. The CDR3 covers 14 residues. The germline V gene has CDR1 KGHSH and CDR2 LQKENI. Losses at the gene ends were 4 bases for V and 7 bases for J; bases not matched to a gene: 5. For the CDR3, the DNA is TGTGCCAGCTCACAGCGGGAGGCACGGAATGAGCAGTTCTTC. Encoded protein: CASSQREARNEQFF.

The chain links TRBV27 to TRBJ2-1, with 10 bases fitting TRBD2. The CDR3 covers 15 residues. Germline CDR1 reads MNHEY; CDR2 reads SMNVEV (reference sequence). The trim removed 5 bases at V and 6 bases at J, leaving 7 bases unmatched. In DNA, the CDR3 is TGTGCCAGCAGTCCTGGGACTAGCGCGAGCAATGAGCAGTTCTTC. Protein sequence: CASSPGTSASNEQFF.

This clone was seen more than once but under ten times. The J gene is TRBJ2-1, the V gene TRBV4-1; 9 bases agree with TRBD1. This CDR3 comprises 17 residues. The V segment lost 0 bases and the J segment 7 bases; nucleotides outside the gene matches: 10. Germline V lookup: CDR1 MGHRA, CDR2 YSYEKL. CDR3 amino acids: CASSQDGGQGYRNEQFF. CDR3 DNA sequence: TGCGCCAGCAGCCAAGATGGGGGACAGGGATATCGGAATGAGCAGTTCTTC.

This chain connects TRBV7-2 to TRBJ2-7; the match to TRBD1 covers 8 bases. The germline gives CDR1 SGHTA, CDR2 FQGNSA. The CDR3 is 14 amino acids. Unmatched junction bases numbered 6, after V lost 5 bases and J lost 3 bases. The CDR3 nucleotides read TGTGCCAGCAGCACAGGACAGGGCTACTACGAGCAGTACTTC. This encodes CASSTGQGYYEQYF.

This clone was detected only a few times. Other DNA sequences in the same sample also yield this CDR3. This sequence joins TRBV7-9 and TRBJ1-2, with D possibly being TRBD1 (5 bases). Germline V gives CDR1 SEHNR, CDR2 FQNEAQ (reference sequence). CDR3 size: 12 residues. V dropped 5 bases and J dropped 4 bases, with 8 bases sitting between them. CDR3 sequence: CASSLDSYGYTF. As DNA, the CDR3 is TGTGCCAGCAGCCTTGACAGCTATGGCTACACCTTC. Complete variable domain (other parts from reference TRBV7-9 and TRBJ1-2): DTGVSQNPRHKITKRGQNVTFRCDPISEHNRLYWYRQTLGQGPEFLTYFQNEAQLEKSRLLSDRFSAERPKGSFSTLEIQRTEQGDSAMYLCASSLDSYGYTFGSGTRLTVV.

The genes are TRBV27 and TRBJ1-5; possibly TRBD1 for D (5 bases). The CDR3 runs 13 residues. Germline CDR1 MNHEY, CDR2 SMNVEV (reference sequence). The ends were cut back, 5 bases at V and 5 bases at J, with 10 bases in the middle. CDR3 sequence (DNA): TGTGCCAGCAGTACCCCAGGGTATCAGCCCCAGCATTTT. Amino acids: CASSTPGYQPQHF.